Here is one T cell receptor (beta chain) with its context. This entry belongs to a study of blood T cell repertoires in COVID-19. Repertoires were generated with immunoSEQ multiplex PCR, while TCRdb's copy carries only in-frame clones and drops some. Seen here are 150,000 to 200,000 clones, around 85% observed once, and the top ten hold less than 25%. CDR1 and CDR2 from the germline V gene are MGHDK and SYGVNS. The V gene end was trimmed by 1 base and the J gene end by 2 bases; junction bases not matched to a gene: 2. This CDR3 is built from 15 residues. This sequence originates from a man between 65 and 85 years old with active or convalescent COVID-19. Material for sequencing was peripheral blood. The gene calls are TRBV25-1 and TRBJ1-5; 7 nucleotides line up with TRBD1. CDR3 DNA sequence: TGTGCCAGCAGTGAATCAACAGGGGGCAATCAGCCCCAGCATTTT. It is translated as CASSESTGGNQPQHF.